A single sample is the source of the 29 T cell receptor beta chains below, sequenced in a study of OX40 agonist ivuxolimab in advanced cancers. Using immunoSEQ multiplex PCR, the repertoire was profiled, and TCRdb retains in-frame clones only, with some absent. The sample carries some 30,000 clones, more than 75% recorded once. This specimen was CD4+ or CD8+ T cells sorted from blood, taken in a trial of the OX40 agonist ivuxolimab. The receptors were gathered from an adult with an advanced solid tumor such as melanoma, head and neck, liver or kidney cancer.

The rearrangement links TRBV6-5 to TRBJ1-4, with no clear D. The CDR3 consists of 15 residues. Germline V gene sequence: CDR1 MNHEY, CDR2 SVGAGI. Between the trimmed V and J ends, which lost 0 bases and 8 bases, there was a span of 13 bases. CDR3 coding DNA: TGTGCCAGCAGTTACTCGACCAGGATGGGGGAAAAACTGTTTTTT. The encoded protein is CASSYSTRMGEKLFF.

The chain combines TRBV11-2 with TRBJ1-4; D gene unclear. The CDR3 consists of 11 residues. The germline V gene has CDR1 SGHAT and CDR2 FQNNGV. The V and J ends lost 5 bases and 14 bases respectively, with 12 bases between them. CDR3: CASSNNRELFF. The CDR3 nucleotides read TGTGCCAGCAGCAACAACAGAGAGCTGTTTTTT. Looking up the rest from reference TRBV11-2 and TRBJ1-4 gives the full variable domain: EAGVAQSPRYKIIEKRQSVAFWCNPISGHATLYWYQQILGQGPKLLIQFQNNGVVDDSQLPKDRFSAERLKGVDSTLKIQPAKLEDSAVYLCASSNNRELFFGSGTQLSVL.

V is TRBV25-1 and J is TRBJ2-2, with no clear D. V dropped 5 bases and J dropped 3 bases, with 7 bases sitting between them. This CDR3 is 13 amino acids long. Germline CDR1 reads MGHDK; CDR2 reads SYGVNS. The CDR3 DNA sequence: TGTGCCAGCAGTCCGATAGACACCGGGGAGCTGTTTTTT. It is translated as CASSPIDTGELFF.

Note on this clone: At the DNA level, this CDR3 is encoded by other sequences in the same sample as well. The chain combines TRBV5-1 with TRBJ2-1; the D is unclear. Trimming stripped 4 bases from V and 1 base from J, with 6 bases between. This CDR3 contains 13 residues. Germline lookup yields CDR1 SGHRS and CDR2 YFSETQ. The CDR3 sequence: CASSLRSYNEQFF. The CDR3 coding sequence is TGCGCCAGCAGCCTTCGGTCCTACAATGAGCAGTTCTTC. The complete variable domain, with remaining parts taken from reference TRBV5-1 and TRBJ2-1, reads KAGVTQTPRYLIKTRGQQVTLSCSPISGHRSVSWYQQTPGQGLQFLFEYFSETQRNKGNFPGRFSGRQFSNSRSEMNVSTLELGDSALYLCASSLRSYNEQFFGPGTRLTVL.

Details on this clone: The same CDR3 can be traced to other DNA sequences in this sample. The J gene is TRBJ1-1, the V gene TRBV27; no clear D. V shed 2 bases and J shed 2 bases, with 6 bases lying between them. Germline values: CDR1 MNHEY, CDR2 SMNVEV (reference sequence). This CDR3 comprises 13 residues. The CDR3 nucleotides are TGTGCCAGCAGTTTAGGCAGAAACACTGAAGCTTTCTTT. Translated, it gives CASSLGRNTEAFF.

The V and J genes are TRBV29-1 and TRBJ2-7, with unresolved D. CDR3 length: 11 amino acids. The V end lost 6 bases, the J end lost 1 base, and 7 bases lay between the germline ends. Germline V gives CDR1 SQVTM, CDR2 ANQGSEA. In DNA form, the CDR3 reads TGCAGCGTCTTGGTTTCCTACGAGCAGTACTTC. Its translation: CSVLVSYEQYF.

The chain has TRBV9 and TRBJ2-3; a weak D match, TRBD1 (6 bases). This CDR3 has 15 amino acids. V was cut by 3 bases and J by 0 bases, with 11 bases left in between. From germline, CDR1 is SGDLS and CDR2 YYNGEE. The chain's CDR3 is CASSAPGTSTDTQYF. The CDR3 DNA follows: TGTGCCAGCAGCGCCCCCGGGACAAGCACAGATACGCAGTATTTT.

In regard to this clone: Germline and junction disagree at one end, which may indicate a read error. Within the sample, other DNA sequences also encode this same CDR3. V usage is TRBV15 and J usage is TRBJ2-7; D is undetermined. The CDR3 totals 13 residues. In germline, CDR1 is LNHNV, CDR2 YYDKDF (reference sequence). The CDR3 DNA reads as TGCGCCACCAGCAGAGGTGACATTTACGAGCAGTACTTC. It yields the protein CATSRGDIYEQYF. Based on the CDR3 plus reference TRBV15 and TRBJ2-7, the full variable domain is DAMVIQNPRYQVTQFGKPVTLSCSQTLNHNVMYWYQQKSSQAPKLLFHYYDKDFNNEADTPDNFQSRRPNTSFCFLDIRSPGLGDTAMYLCATSRGDIYEQYFGPGTRLTVT.

The chain links TRBV19 to TRBJ2-2; TRBD2 matches 16 bases. This CDR3 has 17 amino acids. Germline values: CDR1 LNHDA, CDR2 SQIVND (reference sequence). With 9 bases clipped from V and 7 bases from J, the junction kept 11 bases outside the gene matches. CDR3 bases: TGTGCCAGCTCCCTCCCGGGACTAGCGGGAGGGGTCGGGGAGCTGTTTTTT. Translated, it gives CASSLPGLAGGVGELFF.

The chain recombines TRBV7-9 with TRBJ2-1; TRBD1 aligns across 9 bases. The CDR3 spans 15 residues. CDR1 is SEHNR and CDR2 is FQNEAQ in the germline V gene (reference sequence). Germline trimming cut 3 bases from V and 3 bases from J; bases unmatched to any gene: 3. CDR3 nucleotides: TGTGCCAGCAGCTTCGGGACAGGGTTCTACAATGAGCAGTTCTTC. Amino acids: CASSFGTGFYNEQFF.

On this clone: Germline is not matched at one junction end, which may reflect a read error. V is TRBV7-7 and J is TRBJ2-3; D is possibly TRBD2 (5 bases). There are 16 residues in the CDR3. CDR1 and CDR2 (germline): SSHAT, FNYEAQ (reference sequence). As DNA, the CDR3 is TGTGCTAGCAGCCGACCGGGGAACAGTGGTGCAGATACGCAGTATTTT. Translating it yields CASSRPGNSGADTQYF.

This chain connects TRBV27 to TRBJ2-7; D could derive from TRBD1 or TRBD2 (5 bases each). The V gene's germline CDR1 is MNHEY and CDR2 SMNVEV (reference sequence). The CDR3 contains 15 residues. Trimming left V 5 bases short and J 7 bases short, with 21 bases between. DNA of the CDR3: TGTGCCAGCAGTCCTATAGCGAGACCTGGGGGAGAGCAGTACTTC. The encoded protein is CASSPIARPGGEQYF.

A few counts support this clone. Here the CDR3 reads CASSYRDEPQHF. In DNA form, the CDR3 reads TGTGCCAGCAGCTACAGGGACGAGCCCCAGCATTTT. This chain uses TRBV7-9 with TRBJ1-5, with a possible D match to TRBD1 (6 bases). This CDR3 contains 12 residues. Germline V CDR1 and CDR2: SEHNR, FQNEAQ (reference sequence). V lost 4 bases and J lost 8, with 9 bases in between.

CDR3 nucleotide sequence: TGTGCCACCAGCAGAGCTAGCGGAACCTACGAGCAGTACTTC. Protein: CATSRASGTYEQYF. The chain employs TRBV15 and TRBJ2-7; 7 nucleotides line up with TRBD2. Trimming took 1 base from V and 2 from J; bases not matched to a gene: 2. This CDR3 is built from 14 residues. Germline assignment: CDR1 LNHNV and CDR2 YYDKDF (reference sequence).

The V call is TRBV27, the J call TRBJ2-3; 8 bases map to TRBD2. CDR3 length: 15 amino acids. From germline, CDR1 is MNHEY and CDR2 SMNVEV (reference sequence). V was clipped by 2 bases and J by 7 bases; unmatched bases: 8. CDR3 in amino acids: CASSLREGPGNTQYF. The CDR3 DNA reads TGTGCCAGCAGTTTACGGGAGGGTCCCGGGAATACGCAGTATTTT.

In DNA, the CDR3 is TGTGCCAGCAGTTCGGGACACTTGGCCTACAATGAGCAGTTCTTC. Translation: CASSSGHLAYNEQFF. This chain joins TRBV27 and TRBJ2-1; TRBD1 might be the D (6 bases). The CDR3 runs 15 residues. Germline assignment: CDR1 MNHEY and CDR2 SMNVEV (reference sequence). V was clipped by 4 bases and J by 2 bases, with 12 bases between them.

CDR3 protein: CASRTGFHTEAFF. CDR3 nucleotides: TGTGCCAGCAGGACAGGGTTTCACACTGAAGCTTTCTTT. The chain joins TRBV25-1 to TRBJ1-1, with TRBD1 identical over 7 bases. The CDR3 covers 13 residues. Germline loops: CDR1 MGHDK, CDR2 SYGVNS. V dropped 6 bases and J dropped 3; count of bases not matched to a gene: 4.

This clone was counted only a few times. Other DNA sequences of this sample code for an identical CDR3. The chain combines TRBV28 with TRBJ2-3, with D perhaps matching TRBD1 or TRBD2 (5 bases each). The CDR3 is 14 amino acids. The V gene's germline CDR1 is MDHEN and CDR2 SYDVKM. The V and J ends lost 8 bases and 2 bases respectively, with 14 bases between them. CDR3 sequence (DNA): TGTGCCAGCTCCCTTCAGGGACCCACAGATACGCAGTATTTT. The encoded protein is CASSLQGPTDTQYF.

As to this clone: This could be a read error, since a much larger clone is one nucleotide away. Other DNA sequences in this specimen translate into the identical CDR3. The chain joins TRBV7-3 to TRBJ2-1, with D possibly matching TRBD1 (5 bases). Germline loops: CDR1 SGHTA, CDR2 FQGTGA. V lost 2 bases, J lost 5 bases, and 7 bases lay in between. The CDR3 totals 13 residues. CDR3 in amino acids: CASSLSGNNEQFF. The CDR3 nucleotides read TGTGCCAGCAGCTTATCAGGGAACAATGAGCAGTTCTTC. The full variable domain, in which reference TRBV7-3 and TRBJ2-1 provide the parts outside the CDR3, is GAGVSQTPSNKVTEKGKYVELRCDPISGHTALYWYRQSLGQGPEFLIYFQGTGAADDSGLPNDRFFAVRPEGSVSTLKIQRTERGDSAVYLCASSLSGNNEQFFGPGTRLTVL.

The chain recombines TRBV28 with TRBJ2-5, with D perhaps matching TRBD2 (6 bases). Trimming took 6 bases from V and 7 from J, leaving 15 bases between them. CDR1 is MDHEN and CDR2 is SYDVKM in the germline V gene. The length of the CDR3 is 13 residues. Here the CDR3 DNA reads TGTGCCAGCAGGCCCGGGACTGTAGGGACCCAGTACTTC. The encoded protein is CASRPGTVGTQYF.

V gene TRBV28 combines with J gene TRBJ2-7; D gene uncertain. The length of the CDR3 is 12 residues. CDR1 MDHEN and CDR2 SYDVKM come from the germline V gene. V gave up 7 bases and J gave up 6 bases, with 13 bases separating them. The CDR3 DNA follows: TGTGCCAGCACTCCTCCCCGTGGCGAGCAGTACTTC. Its protein is CASTPPRGEQYF.

The sample holds a few counts of this clone. The gene calls are TRBV2 and TRBJ2-2; 8 bases align to TRBD2. With V trimmed by 7 bases and J by 5 bases, 12 bases remained unmatched. Germline V CDR1 and CDR2: SNHLY, FYNNEI. The CDR3 extends over 16 amino acids. CDR3 amino acids: CASISLTGGGTGELFF. The CDR3, as DNA: TGTGCCAGCATCAGTCTGACGGGAGGGGGTACCGGGGAGCTGTTTTTT.

This chain uses TRBV5-1 with TRBJ2-3; D is possibly TRBD1 or TRBD2 (5 bases each). CDR1 SGHRS and CDR2 YFSETQ come from the germline V gene. V lost 2 bases and J 0 bases, leaving 10 bases between the germline ends. The CDR3 sequence is 15 residues long. The CDR3 protein is CASSFRDGSTDTQYF. Here the CDR3 DNA reads TGCGCCAGCAGCTTCCGGGACGGAAGCACAGATACGCAGTATTTT.

The chain couples TRBV6-6 to TRBJ1-5, with unresolved D. Per germline, CDR1 MNHNY and CDR2 SVGAGI (reference sequence). V lost 4 bases and J lost 1, with 8 bases in between. The CDR3 loop spans 14 amino acids. The CDR3 loop is CASSLGPSNQPQHF. CDR3 in DNA: TGTGCCAGCAGTTTGGGTCCGAGCAATCAGCCCCAGCATTTT.

This rearrangement joins TRBV6-5 to TRBJ1-1; 7 bases fit TRBD1. This CDR3 region has 12 residues. CDR1 is MNHEY, CDR2 SVGAGI, per germline. With V trimmed by 5 bases and J by 7 bases, 4 bases remained unmatched. Here the CDR3 reads CASSQDRVEAFF. In DNA, the CDR3 is TGTGCCAGCAGTCAAGACAGGGTTGAAGCTTTCTTT.

This clone has more than one count but fewer than ten. An end of the junction does not agree with germline; a read error may underlie this. The chain combines TRBV7-7 with TRBJ2-5, with D possibly being TRBD2 (6 bases). The CDR3 runs 15 residues. CDR1 is SSHAT, CDR2 FNYEAQ, per germline (reference sequence). DNA of the CDR3: TGTGCTAGCAGCTTAGACCGGAGGGCGTCGGAGACCCAGTACTTC. Protein: CASSLDRRASETQYF.

The V and J genes are TRBV13 and TRBJ1-1, with 9 nucleotides matching TRBD1. CDR3 length equals 14 residues. Germline CDR1 is PRHDT and CDR2 is FYEKMQ (reference sequence). The junction had 2 bases not matched to a gene; V was cut back by 6 bases and J by 0 bases. The CDR3 region is CASRGQGLNTEAFF. The CDR3 DNA reads as TGTGCCAGCAGGGGACAGGGACTGAACACTGAAGCTTTCTTT.

V gene TRBV4-1 combines with J gene TRBJ1-1, with unresolved D. The CDR3 covers 12 residues. The V end was cut by 1 base, the J end by 8 bases, with 8 bases between. Germline-derived CDR1 and CDR2 are MGHRA and YSYEKL. In DNA form, the CDR3 reads TGCGCCAGCAGCCAAGTGGTAGGGGAAGCTTTCTTT. Its protein product is CASSQVVGEAFF.

This sequence joins TRBV7-9 and TRBJ2-1, with D unresolved. Germline V gives CDR1 SEHNR, CDR2 FQNEAQ (reference sequence). The CDR3 runs 14 residues. The V end lost 4 bases, the J end lost 7 bases, and 14 bases lay between the germline ends. Here the CDR3 reads CASSWKWGGNEQFF. CDR3 coding DNA: TGTGCCAGCAGCTGGAAGTGGGGTGGAAATGAGCAGTTCTTC.